These T cell receptor beta chains were read from a single sample in a study of blood T cell repertoires in COVID-19. Clones were sequenced by immunoSEQ multiplex PCR, and TCRdb holds only the in-frame ones, with some missing. Of 120,000 to 150,000 clones listed, roughly 80% are singletons. Sequencing input: peripheral blood. The receptor set was obtained from a woman aged 40 to 55 with active or convalescent COVID-19. Each CDR3 is given with its conserved first and last residue. Fields, in order: J gene, clone size, D gene, V gene, CDR3 DNA, CDR3 protein. A D gene is named only where the DNA matches it firmly. Clone size appears in some rows only: once, few, many, or a class for an expanded clone.

TRBJ2-1 | NA | TRBD1 | TRBV3-1/TRBV3-2 | TGTGCCAGCAGCCAAACGACCAGGGACAGGTTTTACAATGAGCAGTTCTTC | CASSQTTRDRFYNEQFF
TRBJ2-1 | NA | TRBD2 | TRBV7-9 | TGTGCCAGCAGCTTAGCGCGGGAGATAGATGAGCAGTTCTTC | CASSLAREIDEQFF
TRBJ2-7 | NA | NA | TRBV9 | TGTGCCAGCAGCGTAGTAGGGGGGGCTAGCCGGAGCGAGCAGTACTTC | CASSVVGGASRSEQYF
TRBJ1-4 | NA | NA | TRBV5-1 | TGCGCCAGCAGCTTGTTCCAGACTAATGAAAAACTGTTTTTT | CASSLFQTNEKLFF
TRBJ2-4 | NA | TRBD1 | TRBV15 | TGTGCCACCAGCAGAGGAAACGGACAGGGGGCCAAAAACATTCAGTACTTC | CATSRGNGQGAKNIQYF
TRBJ1-3 | NA | NA | TRBV5-1 | TGCGCCAGCAGCCTCGTCCAACAGGGTTACGGAAACACCATATATTTT | CASSLVQQGYGNTIYF
TRBJ1-3 | once | TRBD1 | TRBV4-1 | TGCGCCAGCAGCCAGCCCACAGGGGGCTCTGGAAACACCATATATTTT | CASSQPTGGSGNTIYF
TRBJ2-5 | NA | TRBD2 | TRBV7-2 | TGTGCCAGCAGCTTAGGGGTCCTAGCGGGAGGACGGGAGACCCAGTACTTC | CASSLGVLAGGRETQYF
TRBJ2-7 | NA | TRBD1 | TRBV6-5 | TGTGCCAGCAGGCAGGGGGCATCCTACGAGCAGTACTTC | CASRQGASYEQYF
TRBJ2-7 | NA | TRBD1 | TRBV28 | TGTGCCAGCACCCTAGGACAGGGGGGCTACGAGCAGTACTTC | CASTLGQGGYEQYF
TRBJ2-1 | NA | NA | TRBV9 | TGTGCCAGCAGCGTAGTGGAAGGAGGTCCCTACAATGAGCAGTTCTTC | CASSVVEGGPYNEQFF
TRBJ1-5 | NA | NA | TRBV28 | TGTGCCAGCAGTTCTCTCAGGGGAAGCACCAATCAGCCCCAGCATTTT | CASSSLRGSTNQPQHF
TRBJ1-1 | few | NA | TRBV7-9 | TGTGCCAGCAGCTTAGGGGGGCTCGAAGCTTTCTTT | CASSLGGLEAFF
TRBJ1-1 | NA | TRBD1 | TRBV6-6 | TGTGCCAGCAGTTACCCCGGGACAGGTCTGAACACTGAAGCTTTCTTT | CASSYPGTGLNTEAFF
TRBJ2-1 | NA | NA | TRBV4-3 | TGCGCCAGCAGCCAAGGAGGGAGCAGCTCCTACAATGAGCAGTTCTTC | CASSQGGSSSYNEQFF
TRBJ2-1 | NA | TRBD2 | TRBV19 | TGTGCCAGTAGTCCGAGGACTAGCGGGGGTGTAAGAGTCTACAATGAGCAGTTCTTC | CASSPRTSGGVRVYNEQFF
TRBJ2-1 | NA | NA | TRBV29-1 | TGCAGCGTTGTAACAGAGTCCTACAATGAGCAGTTCTTC | CSVVTESYNEQFF
TRBJ2-1 | NA | TRBD1 | TRBV6-4 | TGTGCCAGCAGTCGGACAGGGGGTTTCGATGAGCAGTTCTTC | CASSRTGGFDEQFF
TRBJ1-5 | NA | NA | TRBV27 | TGTGCCAGCAGTCTTACCCCCCCCGAGGGATATAGCAATCAGCCCCAGCATTTT | CASSLTPPEGYSNQPQHF
TRBJ2-3 | NA | NA | TRBV6-4 | TGTGCCAGCAGTGGCAACGGACCGGGGGATCTAGATACGCAGTATTTT | CASSGNGPGDLDTQYF
TRBJ1-6 | NA | NA | TRBV27 | TGTGCCAGCAGGGGGGGACGGCGCCTCGATAATTCACCCCTCCACTTT | CASRGGRRLDNSPLHF
TRBJ1-5 | NA | NA | TRBV27 | TGTGCCAGCAGTTTCACTCCGGTGGGGCGGCCCCAGCATTTT | CASSFTPVGRPQHF
TRBJ1-4 | many | NA | TRBV7-2 | TGTGCCAGCAGCCAAAACAGGGATGAAAAACTGTTTTTT | CASSQNRDEKLFF
TRBJ1-5 | NA | NA | TRBV7-9 | TGTGCCAGCAGCTCGCGAAACGGACCGGGATACAATCAGCCCCAGCATTTT | CASSSRNGPGYNQPQHF
TRBJ1-4 | NA | TRBD1 | TRBV29-1 | TGCAGCGTTGGGACAGGGAGCCTTGGAAAACTGTTTTTT | CSVGTGSLGKLFF
TRBJ2-7 | NA | TRBD1 | TRBV5-4 | TGTGCCAGCAGCTTGGGGACAGGGGCTAATACCTACGAGCAGTACTTC | CASSLGTGANTYEQYF
TRBJ2-3 | NA | NA | TRBV7-2 | TGTGCCAGCAGCTTAGGGTCCGGTGGCGCTAGGGGTACGCAGTATTTT | CASSLGSGGARGTQYF
TRBJ2-3 | NA | TRBD2 | TRBV19 | TGTGCCAGTAGTACCCAACTAGCGGTCAACACAGATACGCAGTATTTT | CASSTQLAVNTDTQYF